The present TCR beta chain was sequenced within a study of radiation and T cells in renal cell carcinoma. Overall study: Nephrectomy followed 15 Gy stereotactic body radiation by 4 weeks. General observations from the study: From baseline, blood top tumor clonotypes peaked at 2 weeks post-radiation. Baseline intratumoral clonotype presence is unknown without pretreatment biopsies.

As for time point: baseline pretreatment blood. Treatment in this sample: 15 Gy SBRT to primary tumor, nephrectomy 4 weeks later. Radiation-treated patients gave blood at baseline, week 2 and week 4. TCRdb's table, derived via immunoSEQ multiplex PCR, lists solely in-frame clones and lacks some. Of 110,000 to 150,000 clones in the sample, less than 85% were seen once. The germline CDR1 and CDR2 sequences are LGHNA and YNFKEQ. Trimming removed 0 bases from V and 7 bases from J; junction bases left unmatched: 7. The CDR3 is made up of 16 amino acids. Concerning this clone itself: Its antigen is currently unknown.

This sequence was found in a woman between 45 and 65 years old with renal cell carcinoma. V is TRBV4-2 and J is TRBJ2-7; 12 bases are a match to TRBD2. This specimen consisted of blood, obtained from a patient whose treatment included radiotherapy and nephrectomy. This CDR3 is CASSQERRLAGGEQYF. DNA for the CDR3: TGTGCCAGCAGCCAAGAACGGCGGCTAGCGGGAGGGGAGCAGTACTTC.